What follows are 25 T cell receptor beta chains derived from one specimen sequenced in a study of shared clonotypes between healthy human individuals. Profiled with immunoSEQ multiplex PCR; TCRdb holds only in-frame clones, not every one. The sample lists around 1.1 million clones, roughly 74% occurring once. Sample: memory CD4+ T cells from PBMCs. Subset in this sample: CD45RA-negative fraction. All receptors come from a man younger than 35 in good health. Some clones in this sample may be carry-over from other donors' samples.

The rearrangement uses TRBV5-6 and TRBJ1-2, with D possibly being TRBD1 (5 bases). Germline V gene sequence: CDR1 SGHDT, CDR2 YYEEEE. Between the trimmed V and J ends, which lost 4 bases and 9 bases, there was a span of 19 bases. The length of the CDR3 is 14 residues. The CDR3 DNA reads as TGTGCCAGCAGCGAAGCAACAGGTCTTTTGAGCTACACCTTC. Translating gives CASSEATGLLSYTF.

In this sample, this clone turned up many times. Within the sample, other DNA sequences also encode this same CDR3. The chain carries TRBV7-9 and TRBJ1-2; D gene uncertain. The CDR3 has 12 amino acids. V was clipped by 1 base and J by 7 bases, with 7 bases between them. Looked up from germline, CDR1 is SEHNR and CDR2 is FQNEAQ (reference sequence). As DNA, the CDR3 is TGTGCCAGCAGCTTAGGGGCCGCTGGCTACACCTTC. Translated: CASSLGAAGYTF.

V is TRBV5-1 and J is TRBJ2-1, with 7 bases lining up with TRBD1. The length of the CDR3 is 15 residues. Germline V gene sequence: CDR1 SGHRS, CDR2 YFSETQ. With 5 bases clipped from V and 7 bases from J, the junction kept 12 bases outside the gene matches. Written as DNA, the CDR3 is TGCGCCAGCAGAGTAGTCGTAGGGGGCGAAAATGAGCAGTTCTTC. Its protein is CASRVVVGGENEQFF. Combining the CDR3 with reference TRBV5-1 and TRBJ2-1 gives the whole variable domain KAGVTQTPRYLIKTRGQQVTLSCSPISGHRSVSWYQQTPGQGLQFLFEYFSETQRNKGNFPGRFSGRQFSNSRSEMNVSTLELGDSALYLCASRVVVGGENEQFFGPGTRLTVL.

On this clone: Additional DNA sequences in this sample encode the identical CDR3. The J gene is TRBJ1-1, the V gene TRBV5-1; D remains ambiguous. CDR1 is SGHRS and CDR2 is YFSETQ in the germline V gene. V lost 4 bases to trimming and J lost 2 bases, with 9 bases between them. The CDR3 has 13 residues. The CDR3 coding sequence is TGCGCCAGCAGCCCGGACGGCAACACTGAAGCTTTCTTT. Translating it yields CASSPDGNTEAFF.

In DNA form, the CDR3 reads TGTGCCAGCAGCCAATTTCTCGGGGGCGAAGGGGACACCATATATTTT. Encoded protein: CASSQFLGGEGDTIYF. The V gene is TRBV21-1, the J gene TRBJ1-3. TRBV21-1 is given as a pseudogene. CDR3 length: 16 amino acids.

The genes are TRBV9 and TRBJ2-5, with unresolved D. The CDR3 spans 14 residues. V was clipped by 0 bases and J by 5 bases, with 11 bases between them. The germline gives CDR1 SGDLS, CDR2 YYNGEE. CDR3: CASSVVELAETQYF. CDR3 DNA sequence: TGTGCCAGCAGCGTAGTTGAGTTGGCGGAGACCCAGTACTTC.

For this clone: Since a much larger clone is just one base distant, this may be a read error. V usage is TRBV2 and J usage is TRBJ1-6; tentative D call: TRBD1 (6 bases). The germline V gene encodes CDR1 SNHLY and CDR2 FYNNEI. The CDR3 extends over 13 amino acids. Trimming left V 4 bases short and J 11 bases short, with 12 bases between. The CDR3 region is CASSVDRNPPLHF. CDR3 in DNA: TGTGCCAGCAGTGTTGACAGGAATCCACCCCTCCACTTT.

This clone was picked up a small number of times. The chain is built from TRBV27 and TRBJ2-7, with D tentatively TRBD2 (5 bases). This CDR3 contains 14 residues. Deletions cut 2 bases from V and 6 bases from J, with 14 bases between. The germline gives CDR1 MNHEY, CDR2 SMNVEV (reference sequence). The CDR3 loop reads CASSLRLGSREQYF. The CDR3 coding sequence is TGTGCCAGCAGTTTACGTCTAGGGAGCCGCGAGCAGTACTTC.

This clone was recorded only once. The CDR3 loop reads CASSYTGSSYNEQFF. CDR3 sequence (DNA): TGTGCCAGCAGTTACACAGGGAGCTCCTACAATGAGCAGTTCTTC. This sequence joins TRBV6-5 and TRBJ2-1; D might be TRBD1 (6 bases). CDR1 is MNHEY, CDR2 SVGAGI, per germline. Trimming stripped 2 bases from V and 0 bases from J, with 8 bases between. The length of the CDR3 is 15 residues.

The chain carries TRBV29-1 and TRBJ2-5; tentative D call: TRBD2 (6 bases). The germline V gene encodes CDR1 SQVTM and CDR2 ANQGSEA. This CDR3 comprises 14 residues. Trimming cost V 7 bases and J 5 bases, with 20 bases left between them. The CDR3 loop is CSAARGSVWETQYF. The CDR3, as DNA: TGCAGCGCCGCGCGGGGCTCGGTGTGGGAGACCCAGTACTTC.

This CDR3 is CASSLTMTSGSRQYF. DNA for the CDR3: TGTGCCAGCAGCTTAACAATGACTAGCGGGAGCCGGCAGTACTTC. J is TRBJ2-7 and V is TRBV7-6; 12 bases line up with TRBD2. Germline-derived CDR1 and CDR2 are SGHVS and FNYEAQ. Trimming cost V 2 bases and J 9 bases; bases outside gene matches: 8. This CDR3 is 15 amino acids long.

A note on this clone: The sample carries other DNA sequences with the same CDR3. The chain links TRBV5-1 to TRBJ2-2; a weak D match, TRBD1 (7 bases). V lost 1 base and J 3 bases, leaving 10 bases between the germline ends. The CDR3 has 15 amino acids. CDR1 SGHRS and CDR2 YFSETQ come from the germline V gene. CDR3 region: CASSLLRGDTGELFF. For the CDR3, the DNA is TGCGCCAGCAGCTTGCTCAGGGGGGACACCGGGGAGCTGTTTTTT. The full variable domain, with the rest looked up from reference TRBV5-1 and TRBJ2-2, is KAGVTQTPRYLIKTRGQQVTLSCSPISGHRSVSWYQQTPGQGLQFLFEYFSETQRNKGNFPGRFSGRQFSNSRSEMNVSTLELGDSALYLCASSLLRGDTGELFFGEGSRLTVL.

This chain joins TRBV2 and TRBJ2-1; D is possibly TRBD1 (5 bases). Germline-derived CDR1 and CDR2 are SNHLY and FYNNEI. This CDR3 has 15 residues. V dropped 6 bases and J dropped 5 bases, with 17 bases sitting between them. In DNA, the CDR3 is TGTGCCAGCAGCGGTAGGGGAAATCGAAACAATGAGCAGTTCTTC. Encoded protein: CASSGRGNRNNEQFF.

A note on this clone: Other DNA sequences from this sample encode an identical CDR3 as well. The chain is built from TRBV28 and TRBJ1-2; D is perhaps TRBD1 (5 bases). Trimming cost V 3 bases and J 4 bases, with 9 bases left between them. The CDR3 consists of 13 residues. The germline V gene encodes CDR1 MDHEN and CDR2 SYDVKM. Here the CDR3 reads CASSFGGGYGYTF. The CDR3 DNA follows: TGTGCCAGCAGTTTCGGGGGAGGCTATGGCTACACCTTC.

This clone was counted ten times or more. A read error may account for a junction end that differs from germline. The rearrangement uses TRBV6-1 and TRBJ2-3; no clear D. The CDR3 length is 12 residues. Germline V gene data show CDR1 as MNHNS and CDR2 as SASEGT. CDR3 sequence (DNA): TGTGCCAGCAGTGAAGGGAGTGGGTCAGTTCATTTT. Translated: CASSEGSGSVHF.

V usage is TRBV11-1 and J usage is TRBJ2-7; 9 bases are a match to TRBD1. Germline V gene data show CDR1 as SGHAT and CDR2 as FQDESV (reference sequence). The junction had 11 bases not matched to a gene; V was cut back by 3 bases and J by 5 bases. The CDR3 covers 16 residues. CDR3 bases: TGTGCCAGCAGCTTCCACGCCGGGACAGGGATCGACGAGCAGTACTTC. Encoded protein: CASSFHAGTGIDEQYF.

The chain uses TRBV10-3 and TRBJ2-7; D perhaps matches TRBD1 (6 bases). CDR3 length: 15 residues. The germline V and J ends were trimmed by 3 bases and 3 bases, with 15 bases remaining between them. Germline CDR1 and CDR2: ENHRY and SYGVKD. The CDR3 loop reads CAISEPPGQRYEQYF. CDR3 nucleotide sequence: TGTGCCATCAGTGAACCCCCCGGACAGCGCTACGAGCAGTACTTC.

The J gene is TRBJ1-1, the V gene TRBV5-4, with no clear D. The CDR3 contains 15 residues. The germline V gene has CDR1 SGHNT and CDR2 YYREEE (reference sequence). Between the trimmed V and J ends, which lost 0 bases and 1 base, there was a span of 10 bases. CDR3 nucleotides: TGTGCCAGCAGCTTGGCCGGGCTGGGGAACACTGAAGCTTTCTTT. It translates to CASSLAGLGNTEAFF.

The J gene is TRBJ1-2, the V gene TRBV11-2; TRBD1 might be the D (5 bases). Germline values: CDR1 SGHAT, CDR2 FQNNGV. V lost 3 bases to trimming and J lost 8 bases, with 13 bases between them. The CDR3 is 13 amino acids. The CDR3 loop is CASSFRGDGGYTF. The CDR3 coding sequence is TGTGCCAGCAGCTTTCGAGGGGATGGCGGCTACACCTTC.

The V call is TRBV5-4, the J call TRBJ2-1; no definite D call. The V end was cut by 4 bases, the J end by 6 bases, with 8 bases between. The CDR3 totals 12 residues. Germline V gene data show CDR1 as SGHNT and CDR2 as YYREEE (reference sequence). The CDR3 sequence is CASSPPSNEQFF. DNA for the CDR3: TGTGCCAGCAGCCCCCCCTCCAATGAGCAGTTCTTC. The entire variable domain, with the rest obtained from reference TRBV5-4 and TRBJ2-1, is as follows: ETGVTQSPTHLIKTRGQQVTLRCSSQSGHNTVSWYQQALGQGPQFIFQYYREEENGRGNFPPRFSGLQFPNYSSELNVNALELDDSALYLCASSPPSNEQFFGPGTRLTVL.

In its sample, this clone was seen a few times. The chain combines TRBV30 with TRBJ1-4; D is unresolved. Trimming stripped 1 base from V and 3 bases from J, with 9 bases between. The CDR3 totals 14 residues. Germline CDR1 reads GTSNPN; CDR2 reads SVGIG (reference sequence). CDR3 nucleotides: TGTGCCTGGAGTGGAGGGCTTCCTAATGAAAAACTGTTTTTT. This encodes CAWSGGLPNEKLFF.

V is TRBV6-1 and J is TRBJ2-5; TRBD2 is a possible D gene (6 bases). V was shortened by 11 bases and J by 0 bases, with 10 bases between the two germline ends. The CDR3 length is 12 residues. Germline V gene lookup returns CDR1 MNHNS and CDR2 SASEGT. CDR3 nucleotide sequence: TGTGCCGGAGGAGGGTACCAAGAGACCCAGTACTTC. It translates to CAGGGYQETQYF.

A word on this clone: A much larger clone lies a single base off, so this may be a read error. The chain has TRBV6-5 and TRBJ1-2; no reliable D call. The germline V gene has CDR1 MNHEY and CDR2 SVGAGI. The length of the CDR3 is 12 residues. The V end was cut by 6 bases, the J end by 5 bases, with 10 bases between. The CDR3 spells CASSPGKYGYTF. As DNA, the CDR3 is TGTGCCAGCAGCCCCGGCAAGTATGGCTACACCTTC.

This chain connects TRBV25-1 to TRBJ2-2; D may be TRBD2 (5 bases). The CDR3 extends over 17 amino acids. Looked up from germline, CDR1 is MGHDK and CDR2 is SYGVNS. V lost 1 base and J 3 bases, leaving 15 bases between the germline ends. Written as DNA, the CDR3 is TGTGCCAGCAGTGAATTAGGCGGGCTGTTAGACACCGGGGAGCTGTTTTTT. Its translation is CASSELGGLLDTGELFF.

The chain joins TRBV7-3 to TRBJ1-2, with D tentatively TRBD1 (5 bases). Trimming left V 5 bases short and J 5 bases short, with 12 bases between. The CDR3 contains 13 residues. The germline gives CDR1 SGHTA, CDR2 FQGTGA. The CDR3 DNA reads TGTGCCAGCAGCGCAGGGTTTTCTTATGGCTACACCTTC. Translating gives CASSAGFSYGYTF.